This T cell receptor (beta chain) derives from a study of cytomegalovirus exposure and HLA in healthy donors. This PCR relied on a set of 60 Vbeta primers and 13 Jbeta primers. The method was immunoSEQ multiplex PCR; TCRdb's version includes in-frame clones alone and lacks a portion of them. The data contain approximately 190,000 clones, around 85% of them seen just once; the ten biggest clones take up less than 4.5%. Comments on this clone: As yet, its antigen is unknown.

V was pared by 4 bases and J by 1 base, with 2 bases of the junction left unmatched. Germline V gives CDR1 SGHNT, CDR2 YYREEE (reference sequence). There are 14 residues in the CDR3. Each donor's status was that of a healthy bone marrow donor. Findings and limits, study-wide: Three CMV-associated chains were confirmed in vitro to be specific for CMV antigens.

Source material: PBMCs. This TCR was recovered from a man between 50 and 59 years old in good health and CMV-seronegative. The J gene is TRBJ1-1, the V gene TRBV5-4; 9 bases are a match to TRBD1. In DNA, the CDR3 is TGTGCCAGCAGCCCGACAGGGGGGAACACTGAAGCTTTCTTT. This sequence encodes CASSPTGGNTEAFF.